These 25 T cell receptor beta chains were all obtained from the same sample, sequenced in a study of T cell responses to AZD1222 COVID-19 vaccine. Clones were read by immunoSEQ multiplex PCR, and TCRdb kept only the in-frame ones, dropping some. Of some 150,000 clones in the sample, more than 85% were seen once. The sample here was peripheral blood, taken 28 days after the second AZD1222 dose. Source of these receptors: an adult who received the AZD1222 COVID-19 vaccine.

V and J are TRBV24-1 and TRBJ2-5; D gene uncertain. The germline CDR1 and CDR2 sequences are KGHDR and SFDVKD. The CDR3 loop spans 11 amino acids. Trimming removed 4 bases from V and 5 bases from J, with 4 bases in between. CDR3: CATSERETQYF. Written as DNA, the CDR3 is TGTGCCACCAGTGAACGGGAGACCCAGTACTTC.

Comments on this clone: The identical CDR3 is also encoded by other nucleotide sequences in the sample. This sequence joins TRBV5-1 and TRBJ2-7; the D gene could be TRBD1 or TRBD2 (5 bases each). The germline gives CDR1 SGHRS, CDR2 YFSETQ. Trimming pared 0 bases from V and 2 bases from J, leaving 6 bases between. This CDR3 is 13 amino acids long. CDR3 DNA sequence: TGCGCCAGCAGCTTGGGGGGGACCTACGAGCAGTACTTC. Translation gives CASSLGGTYEQYF.

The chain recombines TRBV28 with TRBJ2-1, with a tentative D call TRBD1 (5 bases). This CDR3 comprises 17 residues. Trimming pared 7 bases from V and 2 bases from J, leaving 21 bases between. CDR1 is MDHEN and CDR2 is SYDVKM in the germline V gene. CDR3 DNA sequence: TGTGCCAGCACTCAAAGCTGGGGCTCCGACGCCTACAATGAGCAGTTCTTC. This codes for CASTQSWGSDAYNEQFF.

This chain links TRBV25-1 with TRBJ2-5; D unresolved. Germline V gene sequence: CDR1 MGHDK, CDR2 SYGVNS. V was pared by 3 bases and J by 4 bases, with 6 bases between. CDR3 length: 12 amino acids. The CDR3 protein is CASSEQLETQYF. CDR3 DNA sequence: TGTGCCAGCAGTGAGCAACTAGAGACCCAGTACTTC.

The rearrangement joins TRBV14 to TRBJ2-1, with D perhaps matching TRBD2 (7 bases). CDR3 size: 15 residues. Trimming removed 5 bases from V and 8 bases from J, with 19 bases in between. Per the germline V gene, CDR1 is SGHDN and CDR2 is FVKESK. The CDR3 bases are TGTGCCAGCAGCACGGACTGGGGCGGGGGCCATGAGCAGTTCTTC. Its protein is CASSTDWGGGHEQFF.

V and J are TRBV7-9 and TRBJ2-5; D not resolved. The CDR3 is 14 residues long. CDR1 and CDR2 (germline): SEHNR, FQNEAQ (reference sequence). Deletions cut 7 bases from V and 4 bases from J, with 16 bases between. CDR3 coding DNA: TGTGCCAGCACCGAGTTACGGCGCAGAGAGACCCAGTACTTC. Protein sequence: CASTELRRRETQYF.

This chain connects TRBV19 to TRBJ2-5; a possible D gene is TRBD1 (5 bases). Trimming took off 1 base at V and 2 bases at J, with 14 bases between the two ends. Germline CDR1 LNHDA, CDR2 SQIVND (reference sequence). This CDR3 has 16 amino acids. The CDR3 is CASSIALQAIQETQYF. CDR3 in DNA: TGTGCCAGTAGTATAGCCCTACAGGCTATTCAAGAGACCCAGTACTTC.

The CDR3, as DNA: TGTGCCAGCAGCTTGAGTAAAACCTATAATTCACCCCTCCACTTT. Its protein is CASSLSKTYNSPLHF. The rearrangement links TRBV5-5 to TRBJ1-6; no firm D call. This CDR3 region has 15 residues. The V gene's germline CDR1 is SGHKS and CDR2 YYEKEE (reference sequence). Trimming removed 1 base at V and 2 bases at J, with 7 bases between. The whole variable domain, remainder taken from reference TRBV5-5 and TRBJ1-6, is DAGVTQSPTHLIKTRGQQVTLRCSPISGHKSVSWYQQVLGQGPQFIFQYYEKEERGRGNFPDRFSARQFPNYSSELNVNALLLGDSALYLCASSLSKTYNSPLHFGNGTRLTVT.

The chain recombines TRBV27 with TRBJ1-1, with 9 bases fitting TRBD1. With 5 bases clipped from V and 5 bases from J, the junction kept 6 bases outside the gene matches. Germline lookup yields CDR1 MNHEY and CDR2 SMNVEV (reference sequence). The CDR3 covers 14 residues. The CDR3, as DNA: TGTGCCAGCAGTGTTCAGACAGGGGGGACTGAAGCTTTCTTT. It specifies CASSVQTGGTEAFF.

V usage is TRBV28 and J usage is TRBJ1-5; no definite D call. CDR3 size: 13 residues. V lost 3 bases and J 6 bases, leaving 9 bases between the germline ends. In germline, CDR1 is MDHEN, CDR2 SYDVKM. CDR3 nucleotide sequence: TGTGCCAGCAGTTTCCCCCCCCCTCAGCCCCAGCATTTT. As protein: CASSFPPPQPQHF.

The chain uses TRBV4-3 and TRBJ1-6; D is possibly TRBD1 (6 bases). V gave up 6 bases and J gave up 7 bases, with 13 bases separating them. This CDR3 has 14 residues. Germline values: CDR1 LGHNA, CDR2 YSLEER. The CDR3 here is CASSQQGWNSPLHF. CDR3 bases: TGCGCCAGCAGTCAACAGGGTTGGAATTCACCCCTCCACTTT.

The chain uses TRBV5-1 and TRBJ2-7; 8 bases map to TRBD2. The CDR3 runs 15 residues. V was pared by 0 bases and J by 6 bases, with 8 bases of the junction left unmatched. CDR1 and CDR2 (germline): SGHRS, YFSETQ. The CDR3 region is CASSLEGTSLAEQYF. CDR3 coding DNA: TGCGCCAGCAGCTTGGAGGGGACTAGTCTTGCCGAGCAGTACTTC.

For the CDR3, the DNA is TGTGCCAGCAGCTCATCGGGGGGGACTAATGAAAAACTGTTTTTT. Translating gives CASSSSGGTNEKLFF. The rearrangement joins TRBV5-4 to TRBJ1-4, with D maybe TRBD1 (5 bases). The germline V gene has CDR1 SGHNT and CDR2 YYREEE (reference sequence). The CDR3 length is 15 residues. Trimming cost V 3 bases and J 2 bases, with 11 bases left between them.

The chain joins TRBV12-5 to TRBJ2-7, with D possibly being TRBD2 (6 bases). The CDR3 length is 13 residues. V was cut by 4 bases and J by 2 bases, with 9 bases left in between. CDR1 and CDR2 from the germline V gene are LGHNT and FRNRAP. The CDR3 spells CASGSGTAYEQYF. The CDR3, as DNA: TGTGCTAGTGGTTCCGGGACTGCCTACGAGCAGTACTTC.

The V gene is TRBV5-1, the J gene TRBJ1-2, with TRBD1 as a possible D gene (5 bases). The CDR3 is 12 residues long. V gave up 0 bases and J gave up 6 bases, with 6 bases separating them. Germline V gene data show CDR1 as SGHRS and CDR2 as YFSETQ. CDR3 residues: CASSLVQDGYTF. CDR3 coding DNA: TGCGCCAGCAGCTTGGTACAGGATGGCTACACCTTC.

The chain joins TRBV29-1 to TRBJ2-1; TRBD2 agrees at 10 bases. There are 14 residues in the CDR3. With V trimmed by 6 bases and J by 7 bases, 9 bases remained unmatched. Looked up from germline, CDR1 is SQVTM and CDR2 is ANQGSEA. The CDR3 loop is CSVSAGGPSNEQFF. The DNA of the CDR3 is TGCAGCGTCTCAGCGGGAGGGCCTTCTAATGAGCAGTTCTTC.

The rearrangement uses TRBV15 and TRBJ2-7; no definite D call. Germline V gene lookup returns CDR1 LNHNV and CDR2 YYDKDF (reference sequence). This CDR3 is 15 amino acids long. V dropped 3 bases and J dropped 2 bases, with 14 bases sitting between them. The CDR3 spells CATSSVPELPYEQYF. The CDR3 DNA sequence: TGTGCCACCAGCAGTGTCCCCGAGCTCCCCTACGAGCAGTACTTC.

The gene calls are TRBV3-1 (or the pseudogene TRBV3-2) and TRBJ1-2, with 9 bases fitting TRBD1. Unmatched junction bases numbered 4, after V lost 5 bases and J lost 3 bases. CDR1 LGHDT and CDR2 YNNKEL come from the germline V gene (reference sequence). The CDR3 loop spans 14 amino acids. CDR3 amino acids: CASSTWDRDYGYTF. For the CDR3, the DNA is TGTGCCAGCAGCACATGGGACAGGGACTATGGCTACACCTTC.

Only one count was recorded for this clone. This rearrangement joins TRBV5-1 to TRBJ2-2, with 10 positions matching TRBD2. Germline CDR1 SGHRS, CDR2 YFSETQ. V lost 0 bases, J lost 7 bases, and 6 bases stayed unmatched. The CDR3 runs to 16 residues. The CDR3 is CASSLGLAGTGGELFF. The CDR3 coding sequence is TGCGCCAGCAGCTTGGGACTAGCGGGTACGGGCGGGGAGCTGTTTTTT.

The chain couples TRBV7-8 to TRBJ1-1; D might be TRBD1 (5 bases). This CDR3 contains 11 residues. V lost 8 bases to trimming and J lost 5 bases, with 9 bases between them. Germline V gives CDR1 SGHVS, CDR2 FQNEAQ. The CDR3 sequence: CASGRGTEAFF. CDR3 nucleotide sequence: TGTGCCAGCGGGCGGGGGACTGAAGCTTTCTTT.

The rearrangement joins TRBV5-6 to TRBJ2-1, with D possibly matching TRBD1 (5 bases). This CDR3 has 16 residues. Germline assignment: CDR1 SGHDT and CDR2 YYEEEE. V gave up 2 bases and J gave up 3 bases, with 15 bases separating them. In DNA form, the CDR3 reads TGTGCCAGCAGCTTCTCTCTAGGGGTTAGCTACAATGAGCAGTTCTTC. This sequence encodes CASSFSLGVSYNEQFF. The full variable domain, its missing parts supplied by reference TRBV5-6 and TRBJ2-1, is DAGVTQSPTHLIKTRGQQVTLRCSPKSGHDTVSWYQQALGQGPQFIFQYYEEEERQRGNFPDRFSGHQFPNYSSELNVNALLLGDSALYLCASSFSLGVSYNEQFFGPGTRLTVL.

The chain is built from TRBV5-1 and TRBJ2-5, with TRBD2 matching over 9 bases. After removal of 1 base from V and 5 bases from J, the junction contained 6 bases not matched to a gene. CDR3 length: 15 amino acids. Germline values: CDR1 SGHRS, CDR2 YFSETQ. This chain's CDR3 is CASSLPAGGGETQYF. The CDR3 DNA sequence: TGCGCCAGCAGCTTGCCGGCGGGAGGGGGGGAGACCCAGTACTTC.

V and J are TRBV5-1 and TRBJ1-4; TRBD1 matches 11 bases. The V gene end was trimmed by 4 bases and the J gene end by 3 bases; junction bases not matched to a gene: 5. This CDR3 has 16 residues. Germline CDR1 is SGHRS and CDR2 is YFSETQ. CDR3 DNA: TGCGCCAGCAGCCCTGGACAGGGGGCGGCTAATGAAAAACTGTTTTTT. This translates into CASSPGQGAANEKLFF.

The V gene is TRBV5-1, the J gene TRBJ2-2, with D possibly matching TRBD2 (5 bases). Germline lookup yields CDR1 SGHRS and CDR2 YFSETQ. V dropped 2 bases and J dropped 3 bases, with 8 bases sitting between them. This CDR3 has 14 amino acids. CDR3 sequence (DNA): TGCGCCAGCAGCTTTTCGAGGGACACCGGGGAGCTGTTTTTT. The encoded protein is CASSFSRDTGELFF.

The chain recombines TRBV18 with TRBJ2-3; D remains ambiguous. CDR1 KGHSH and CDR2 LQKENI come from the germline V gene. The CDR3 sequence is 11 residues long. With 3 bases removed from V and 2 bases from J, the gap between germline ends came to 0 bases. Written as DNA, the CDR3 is TGTGCCAGCTCACCCACAGATACGCAGTATTTT. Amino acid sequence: CASSPTDTQYF.